This T cell receptor (beta chain) was identified in a study of T cell responses to AZD1222 COVID-19 vaccine. General study findings and limits: White British ancestry dominated among donors, who included more females, and clonal diversity was possibly underestimated. There were vaccine-associated CD4 TCRs across spike, dominant at 160-218 and 743-854. Just a handful of people given AZD1222 tested seropositive at baseline.

Per germline, CDR1 SGHVS and CDR2 FQNEAQ. V was cut by 6 bases and J by 1 base, with 9 bases left in between. The CDR3 is made up of 13 amino acids. This clone appeared a single time. Its specificity is not known. Data came from immunoSEQ multiplex PCR; TCRdb stores just in-frame clones and leaves some out. The top ten hold 9.5% to 13% of the sample, which has over 90,000 clones, 85% to 90% seen once. The V gene is TRBV7-8, the J gene TRBJ1-1, with D perhaps matching TRBD1 (5 bases). The source of this sequence is an adult who received the AZD1222 COVID-19 vaccine. The sequencing used peripheral blood, collected 28 days after the second AZD1222 dose. The CDR3: CASSTTANTEAFF. The CDR3 DNA reads TGTGCCAGCAGTACGACAGCGAACACTGAAGCTTTCTTT.